Reported below is one T cell receptor (beta chain). Its matching antigen is unknown. TCRdb re-derived calls from the RACE reads in MiXCR, one entry per CDR3 protein. Of 75,000 to 95,000 distinct CDR3 sequences in the sample, 9.5% to 12% were seen once. The record originates from a study of human T cells and chemical hapten exposure. Study-wide context: Sensitization applied 2% DPC to approximately 2 cm by approximately 2 cm of upper inner arm skin.

Time point denoted: patch test 2, 6 weeks after DPC sensitization. Treatment indicated: therapeutic diphenylcyclopropenone sensitization with weekly scalp DPC. The CDR3 length is 14 residues. Germline V gene data show CDR1 as SGHRS and CDR2 as YFSETQ. The V and J ends lost 0 bases and 1 base, in that order; junction bases with no gene match: 0. Points from the study as a whole: The donor cohort had alopecia, so its immune response may not match that of healthy people. With DPC sensitization, TCRs exceeding 1 in 1000 frequency showed no change. Versus controls, expanded TCRs had significantly more large CDR3 similarity clusters.

The receptor was derived from a man in his forties with alopecia areata. Some clones in this sample may be carry-over from other donors' samples. This chain uses TRBV5-1 with TRBJ1-1; 7 bases are shared with TRBD1. The starting material was whole blood, obtained in connection with sensitization to the hapten diphenylcyclopropenone (DPC). This CDR3 is CASSLEGANTEAFF. The CDR3 region has the DNA TGCGCCAGCAGCTTGGAGGGGGCGAACACTGAAGCTTTCTTT.